The clone carrying this TCR beta chain was recorded many times. Its antigen is unknown. The data stem from a study of T cell repertoires in cytomegalovirus infection. V dropped 5 bases and J dropped 4 bases, with 17 bases sitting between them. Germline-derived CDR1 and CDR2 are SEHNR and FQNEAQ (reference sequence). The CDR3 extends over 15 amino acids. TCRdb recomputed calls from the reads with MiXCR, one row per CDR3 protein. Here the sample spans about 230,000 distinct CDR3 sequences, 22% being singletons. Findings of the study overall: HLA-C-restricted CMV clonotypes gave the most frequent clonotype in two of eight donors.

This receptor was obtained from a human donor in good health (CMV status not recorded). Some clones in this sample may be carry-over from other donors' samples. This rearrangement joins TRBV7-9 to TRBJ1-1, with D tentatively TRBD1 (6 bases). Material: CD8+ T cells from PBMCs. CDR3 protein: CASSLGRQVSTEAFF. For the CDR3, the DNA is TGTGCCAGCAGCCTAGGGAGACAGGTGAGCACTGAAGCTTTCTTT.